Presented here are 20 T cell receptor beta chains from one specimen sequenced in a study of T cell responses to AZD1222 COVID-19 vaccine. Profiling relied on immunoSEQ multiplex PCR, and the TCRdb table lists in-frame clones only, not all of them. The repertoire includes roughly 97,000 clones, approximately 88% of them detected once, and around 9% sits in the top ten. The material was peripheral blood, obtained on day 0 of AZD1222 vaccination. The receptors come from an adult in good health.

V usage is TRBV10-3 and J usage is TRBJ2-3, with 7 bases matching TRBD2. CDR1 and CDR2 (germline): ENHRY, SYGVKD. This CDR3 spans 14 amino acids. Trimming removed 4 bases from V and 2 bases from J; junction bases left unmatched: 3. The CDR3, as DNA: TGTGCCATCAGTGGGGGGGGGATCACAGATACGCAGTATTTT. As protein: CAISGGGITDTQYF.

This clone showed up just once. V gene TRBV28 combines with J gene TRBJ2-5, with D perhaps matching TRBD2 (7 bases). The CDR3 runs 16 residues. Germline V gene lookup returns CDR1 MDHEN and CDR2 SYDVKM. Trimming stripped 5 bases from V and 0 bases from J, with 16 bases between. The CDR3 DNA reads as TGTGCCAGCAGTCCATGGGGGGGGGCGTACCAAGAGACCCAGTACTTC. This sequence encodes CASSPWGGAYQETQYF.

The chain is built from TRBV3-1 (or the pseudogene TRBV3-2) and TRBJ1-5; D is undetermined. The CDR3 has 13 residues. Germline CDR1 LGHDT, CDR2 YNNKEL (reference sequence). V lost 2 bases and J lost 2, with 4 bases in between. The CDR3 sequence: CASSQYGNQPQHF. As DNA, the CDR3 is TGTGCCAGCAGCCAATATGGCAATCAGCCCCAGCATTTT.

The J gene is TRBJ2-7, the V gene TRBV5-1; no clear D gene. V was shortened by 0 bases and J by 2 bases, with 12 bases between the two germline ends. CDR1 is SGHRS and CDR2 is YFSETQ in the germline V gene. This CDR3 spans 15 amino acids. The CDR3 DNA sequence: TGCGCCAGCAGCTTGGTGGTAGCAGCCACCTACGAGCAGTACTTC. Its protein product is CASSLVVAATYEQYF. Using reference TRBV5-1 and TRBJ2-7 for the parts outside the CDR3, the full variable domain is KAGVTQTPRYLIKTRGQQVTLSCSPISGHRSVSWYQQTPGQGLQFLFEYFSETQRNKGNFPGRFSGRQFSNSRSEMNVSTLELGDSALYLCASSLVVAATYEQYFGPGTRLTVT.

V and J are TRBV4-3 and TRBJ1-4; unclear D gene. The germline V and J ends were trimmed by 1 base and 6 bases, with 6 bases remaining between them. The germline CDR1 and CDR2 sequences are LGHNA and YSLEER. This CDR3 is built from 13 residues. The CDR3 loop is CASSQVLDEKLFF. The CDR3, as DNA: TGCGCCAGCAGCCAAGTTCTGGATGAAAAACTGTTTTTT.

The chain links TRBV28 to TRBJ2-7; 12 bases agree with TRBD2. J was trimmed by 6 bases and V by 6 bases; bases with no gene match: 21. Germline V gives CDR1 MDHEN, CDR2 SYDVKM. The CDR3 contains 19 residues. CDR3 nucleotide sequence: TGTGCCAGCAGCCACCAGGGGACTAGCGGGCGAGTATCCCTCCTCGAGCAGTACTTC. Translation gives CASSHQGTSGRVSLLEQYF.

This clone showed up just once. The chain joins TRBV6-2 or TRBV6-3 to TRBJ1-1; 8 bases align to TRBD1. V lost 5 bases and J lost 8; bases outside the gene matches: 16. This CDR3 region has 16 residues. Germline V gives CDR1 MNHEY, CDR2 SVGEGT. The CDR3 DNA reads as TGTGCCAGCAGTGAGAGGACAGGGTCCAAGTCGATAGAAGCTTTCTTT. Its translation is CASSERTGSKSIEAFF.

This clone has a handful of counts. The chain joins TRBV7-2 to TRBJ2-3; 9 bases align to TRBD2. Germline V gene lookup returns CDR1 SGHTA and CDR2 FQGNSA. The V gene end was trimmed by 2 bases and the J gene end by 1 base; junction bases not matched to a gene: 13. This CDR3 region has 19 residues. This chain's CDR3 is CASSLLRGSGSTRTDTQYF. The CDR3, as DNA: TGTGCCAGCAGCTTATTGAGGGGTAGCGGGAGTACCCGCACAGATACGCAGTATTTT.

The chain employs TRBV14 and TRBJ1-2, with TRBD1 as a possible D gene (5 bases). The V end was cut by 4 bases, the J end by 5 bases, with 8 bases between. CDR3 length equals 12 residues. Per germline, CDR1 SGHDN and CDR2 FVKESK. CDR3 protein: CASSPGVYGYTF. Written as DNA, the CDR3 is TGTGCCAGCAGCCCGGGGGTTTATGGCTACACCTTC. The full variable domain, with the rest looked up from reference TRBV14 and TRBJ1-2, is EAGVTQFPSHSVIEKGQTVTLRCDPISGHDNLYWYRRVMGKEIKFLLHFVKESKQDESGMPNNRFLAERTGGTYSTLKVQPAELEDSGVYFCASSPGVYGYTFGSGTRLTVV.

The chain uses TRBV18 and TRBJ2-3, with a weak D call TRBD1 (6 bases). The CDR3 totals 17 residues. CDR1 is KGHSH, CDR2 LQKENI, per germline. The ends were cut back, 3 bases at V and 2 bases at J, with 18 bases in the middle. CDR3 amino acids: CASSPSILTGDTDTQYF. CDR3 sequence (DNA): TGTGCCAGCTCACCGTCGATTCTGACAGGAGACACAGATACGCAGTATTTT.

The genes are TRBV10-3 and TRBJ2-7; no reliable D call. CDR1 and CDR2 from the germline V gene are ENHRY and SYGVKD. Trimming removed 3 bases at V and 2 bases at J, with 14 bases between. This CDR3 is 15 amino acids long. The CDR3: CAISDPSDLPYEQYF. As DNA, the CDR3 is TGTGCCATCAGTGACCCTTCAGACCTCCCCTACGAGCAGTACTTC.

The chain recombines TRBV6-1 with TRBJ2-5, with 7 bases identical to TRBD2. In germline, CDR1 is MNHNS, CDR2 SASEGT. Trimming at V came to 4 bases and at J to 6 bases, leaving 8 bases not matched to a gene. CDR3 length: 14 amino acids. The CDR3 region has the DNA TGTGCCAGCAGTGGACGACGGGAGGCCAAGACCCAGTACTTC. This codes for CASSGRREAKTQYF.

The V call is TRBV6-5, the J call TRBJ1-2, with D maybe TRBD1 (6 bases). Germline loops: CDR1 MNHEY, CDR2 SVGAGI. V shed 5 bases and J shed 2 bases, with 9 bases lying between them. The length of the CDR3 is 13 residues. This CDR3 is CASSPTGNYGYTF. The DNA for the CDR3 is TGTGCCAGCAGTCCCACAGGGAACTATGGCTACACCTTC.

The chain has TRBV25-1 and TRBJ2-1, with 7 positions matching TRBD1. CDR3 length equals 15 residues. Trimming took 3 bases from V and 4 from J; bases not matched to a gene: 6. Germline lookup yields CDR1 MGHDK and CDR2 SYGVNS. DNA of the CDR3: TGTGCCAGCAGTGAGTCCGACAGGGATTACAATGAGCAGTTCTTC. It encodes CASSESDRDYNEQFF.

The V and J genes are TRBV2 and TRBJ1-1, with D perhaps TRBD1 (5 bases). The germline V gene has CDR1 SNHLY and CDR2 FYNNEI. This CDR3 has 13 residues. The ends were cut back, 5 bases at V and 3 bases at J, with 10 bases in the middle. CDR3 sequence: CASSWGGDTEAFF. In DNA, the CDR3 is TGTGCCAGCAGTTGGGGGGGGGACACTGAAGCTTTCTTT.

The J gene is TRBJ2-5, the V gene TRBV9; 9 bases map to TRBD2. The V gene end was trimmed by 1 base and the J gene end by 5 bases; junction bases not matched to a gene: 6. This CDR3 is built from 15 residues. Per the germline V gene, CDR1 is SGDLS and CDR2 is YYNGEE. CDR3 protein: CASSVNSGRTETQYF. The DNA for the CDR3 is TGTGCCAGCAGCGTAAATAGCGGGAGAACGGAGACCCAGTACTTC.

V usage is TRBV6-5 and J usage is TRBJ2-3; no definite D call. Germline CDR1 MNHEY, CDR2 SVGAGI. Trimming cost V 6 bases and J 4 bases, with 8 bases left between them. The CDR3 consists of 12 residues. The CDR3 spells CASSRSPDTQYF. In nucleotides, the CDR3 is TGTGCCAGCAGCCGGTCCCCAGATACGCAGTATTTT.

The J gene is TRBJ2-2, the V gene TRBV9; a weak D match, TRBD1 (5 bases). V was trimmed by 5 bases and J by 7 bases, leaving 9 bases between them. This CDR3 has 12 residues. Germline V gene data show CDR1 as SGDLS and CDR2 as YYNGEE. The CDR3: CASRGVFGELFF. Here the CDR3 DNA reads TGTGCCAGCAGAGGGGTTTTCGGGGAGCTGTTTTTT.

V is TRBV4-1 and J is TRBJ1-5; no clear D. The CDR3 runs to 14 residues. V was trimmed by 3 bases and J by 4 bases, leaving 10 bases between them. Looked up from germline, CDR1 is MGHRA and CDR2 is YSYEKL. This chain's CDR3 is CASSQASQNQPQHF. For the CDR3, the DNA is TGCGCCAGCAGCCAGGCCTCCCAAAATCAGCCCCAGCATTTT.

The rearrangement links TRBV7-3 to TRBJ2-1; 9 bases are shared with TRBD1. The length of the CDR3 is 15 residues. Trimming at V came to 4 bases and at J to 7 bases, leaving 8 bases not matched to a gene. Germline CDR1 reads SGHTA; CDR2 reads FQGTGA. CDR3 in DNA: TGTGCCAGCAGCTCCACAGGGGGCCTCGAGAATGAGCAGTTCTTC. Translating gives CASSSTGGLENEQFF.